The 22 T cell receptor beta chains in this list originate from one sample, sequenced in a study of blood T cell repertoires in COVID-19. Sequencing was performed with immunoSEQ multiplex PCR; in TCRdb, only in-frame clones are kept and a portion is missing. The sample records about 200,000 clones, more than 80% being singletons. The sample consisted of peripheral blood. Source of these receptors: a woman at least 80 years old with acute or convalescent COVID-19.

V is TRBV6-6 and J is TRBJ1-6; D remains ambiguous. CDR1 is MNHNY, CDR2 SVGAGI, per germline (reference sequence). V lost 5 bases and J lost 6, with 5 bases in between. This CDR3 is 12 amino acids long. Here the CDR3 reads CASSELNSPLHF. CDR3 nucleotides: TGTGCCAGCAGTGAGCTTAATTCACCCCTCCACTTT.

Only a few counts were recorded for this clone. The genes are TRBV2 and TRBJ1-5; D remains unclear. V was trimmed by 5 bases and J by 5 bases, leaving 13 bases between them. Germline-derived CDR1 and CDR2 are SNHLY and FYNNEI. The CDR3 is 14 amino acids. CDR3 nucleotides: TGTGCCAGCAGTTTTTCGGGAGGCTATCAGCCCCAGCATTTT. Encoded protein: CASSFSGGYQPQHF.

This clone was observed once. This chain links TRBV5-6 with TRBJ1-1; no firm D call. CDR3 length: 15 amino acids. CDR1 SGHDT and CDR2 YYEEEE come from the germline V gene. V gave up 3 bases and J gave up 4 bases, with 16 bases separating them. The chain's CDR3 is CASSSPSRVGTEAFF. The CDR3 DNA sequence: TGTGCCAGCAGCTCGCCGTCGAGGGTCGGCACTGAAGCTTTCTTT.

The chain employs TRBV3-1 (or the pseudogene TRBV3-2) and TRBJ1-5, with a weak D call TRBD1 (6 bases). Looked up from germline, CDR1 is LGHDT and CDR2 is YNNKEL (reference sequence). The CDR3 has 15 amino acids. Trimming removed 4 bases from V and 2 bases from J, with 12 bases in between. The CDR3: CASSRGRGGNQPQHF. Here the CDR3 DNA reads TGTGCCAGCAGCCGAGGCAGGGGTGGCAATCAGCCCCAGCATTTT.

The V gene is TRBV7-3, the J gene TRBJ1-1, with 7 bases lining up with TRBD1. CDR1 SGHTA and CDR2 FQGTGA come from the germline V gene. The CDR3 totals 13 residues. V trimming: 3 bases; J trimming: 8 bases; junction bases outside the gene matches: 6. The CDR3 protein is CASSFDRDTEAFF. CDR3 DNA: TGTGCCAGCAGCTTTGACAGGGATACGGAAGCTTTCTTT.

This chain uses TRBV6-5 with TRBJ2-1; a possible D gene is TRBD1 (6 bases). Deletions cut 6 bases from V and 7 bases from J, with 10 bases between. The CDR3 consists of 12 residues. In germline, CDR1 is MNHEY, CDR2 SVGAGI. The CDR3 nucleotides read TGTGCCAGCAGCCAAACAGGGAATGAGCAGTTCTTC. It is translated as CASSQTGNEQFF.

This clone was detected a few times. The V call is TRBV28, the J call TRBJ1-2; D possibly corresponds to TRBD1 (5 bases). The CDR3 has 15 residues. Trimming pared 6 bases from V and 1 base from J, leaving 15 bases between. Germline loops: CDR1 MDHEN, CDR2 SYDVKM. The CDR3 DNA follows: TGTGCCAGCAGAGTAGACAGAACAGTTAACTATGGCTACACCTTC. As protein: CASRVDRTVNYGYTF.

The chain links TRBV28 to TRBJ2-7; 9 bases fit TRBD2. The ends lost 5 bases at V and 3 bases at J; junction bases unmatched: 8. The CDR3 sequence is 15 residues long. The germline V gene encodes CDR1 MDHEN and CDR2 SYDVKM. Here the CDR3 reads CASSSPGLAFYEQYF. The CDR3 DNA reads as TGTGCCAGCAGTAGCCCGGGACTAGCTTTCTACGAGCAGTACTTC.

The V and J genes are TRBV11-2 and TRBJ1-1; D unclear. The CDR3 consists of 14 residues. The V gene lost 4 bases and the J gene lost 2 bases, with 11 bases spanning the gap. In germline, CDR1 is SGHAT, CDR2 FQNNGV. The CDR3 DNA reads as TGTGCCAGCAGCTCCTTTTTTACAAACACTGAAGCTTTCTTT. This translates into CASSSFFTNTEAFF.

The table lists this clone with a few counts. CDR3 nucleotide sequence: TGTGCCAGTAGTACGCTGACAGGCGGTAATCAGCCCCAGCATTTT. It is translated as CASSTLTGGNQPQHF. V gene TRBV19 combines with J gene TRBJ1-5; TRBD1 is a possible D gene (6 bases). Germline CDR1 is LNHDA and CDR2 is SQIVND (reference sequence). There are 15 residues in the CDR3. V gave up 4 bases and J gave up 4 bases, with 14 bases separating them.

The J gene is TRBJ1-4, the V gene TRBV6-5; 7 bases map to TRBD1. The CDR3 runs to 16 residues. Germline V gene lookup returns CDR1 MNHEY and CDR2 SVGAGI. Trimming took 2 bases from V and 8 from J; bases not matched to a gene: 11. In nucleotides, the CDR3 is TGTGCCAGCAGTTACAACGGACAGGTCGGATGGGAAAAACTGTTTTTT. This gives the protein CASSYNGQVGWEKLFF.

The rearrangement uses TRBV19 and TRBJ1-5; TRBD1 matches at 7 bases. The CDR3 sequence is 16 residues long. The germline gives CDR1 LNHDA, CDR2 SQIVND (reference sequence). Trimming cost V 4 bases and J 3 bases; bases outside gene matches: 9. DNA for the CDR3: TGTGCCAGTAGTAATACCTTGGGACAGCCCAATCAGCCCCAGCATTTT. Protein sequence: CASSNTLGQPNQPQHF.

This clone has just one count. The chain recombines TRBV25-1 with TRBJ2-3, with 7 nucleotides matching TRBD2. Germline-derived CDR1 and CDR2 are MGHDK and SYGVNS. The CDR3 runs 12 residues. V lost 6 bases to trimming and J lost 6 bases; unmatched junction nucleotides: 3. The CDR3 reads CASRGGWDTQYF. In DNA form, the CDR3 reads TGTGCCAGCAGGGGGGGGTGGGATACGCAGTATTTT.

The chain's CDR3 is CASTGVAPYEQYF. The CDR3 coding sequence is TGTGCCAGTACCGGGGTAGCCCCATACGAGCAGTACTTC. This sequence joins TRBV28 and TRBJ2-7, with D perhaps TRBD2 (5 bases). The CDR3 runs 13 residues. Deletions cut 9 bases from V and 4 bases from J, with 16 bases between. The germline CDR1 and CDR2 sequences are MDHEN and SYDVKM.

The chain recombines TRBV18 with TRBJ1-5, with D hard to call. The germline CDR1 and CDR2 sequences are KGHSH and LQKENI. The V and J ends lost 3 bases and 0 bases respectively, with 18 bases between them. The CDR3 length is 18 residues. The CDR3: CASSPQNGAGYSNQPQHF. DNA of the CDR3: TGTGCCAGCTCACCCCAGAATGGTGCGGGTTATAGCAATCAGCCCCAGCATTTT.

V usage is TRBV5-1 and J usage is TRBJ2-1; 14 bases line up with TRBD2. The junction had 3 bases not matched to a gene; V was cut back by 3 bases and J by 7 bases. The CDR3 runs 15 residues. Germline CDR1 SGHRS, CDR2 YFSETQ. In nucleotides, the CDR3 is TGCGCCAGCAGCTCAAGGACTAGCGGGGGGAATGAGCAGTTCTTC. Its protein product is CASSSRTSGGNEQFF.

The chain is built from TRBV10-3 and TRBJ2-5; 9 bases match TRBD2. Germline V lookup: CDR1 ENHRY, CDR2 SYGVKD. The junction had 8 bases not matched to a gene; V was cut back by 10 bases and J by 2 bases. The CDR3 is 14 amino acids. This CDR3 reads CASGQRGVQETQYF. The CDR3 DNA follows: TGTGCCAGTGGACAGCGGGGGGTTCAAGAGACCCAGTACTTC.

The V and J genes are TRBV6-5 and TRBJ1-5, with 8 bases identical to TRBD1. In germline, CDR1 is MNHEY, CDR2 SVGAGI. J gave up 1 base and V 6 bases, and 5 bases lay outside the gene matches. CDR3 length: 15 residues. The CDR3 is CASRKTGASNQPQHF. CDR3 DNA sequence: TGTGCCAGCAGAAAGACAGGGGCGAGCAATCAGCCCCAGCATTTT.

CDR3 in amino acids: CASSYSSGYQPQHF. The CDR3 DNA reads TGTGCCAGCAGTTACTCTTCGGGTTACCAGCCCCAGCATTTT. The chain uses TRBV6-5 and TRBJ1-5; no reliable D call. Per germline, CDR1 MNHEY and CDR2 SVGAGI. The CDR3 sequence is 14 residues long. V was cut by 0 bases and J by 7 bases, with 10 bases left in between.

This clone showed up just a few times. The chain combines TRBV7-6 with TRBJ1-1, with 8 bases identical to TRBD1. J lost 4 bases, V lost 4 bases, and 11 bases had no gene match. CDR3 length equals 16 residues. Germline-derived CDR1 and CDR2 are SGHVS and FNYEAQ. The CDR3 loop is CASSSRTGRDLTEAFF. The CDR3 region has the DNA TGTGCCAGCAGCTCCAGGACAGGGAGGGATCTCACTGAAGCTTTCTTT.

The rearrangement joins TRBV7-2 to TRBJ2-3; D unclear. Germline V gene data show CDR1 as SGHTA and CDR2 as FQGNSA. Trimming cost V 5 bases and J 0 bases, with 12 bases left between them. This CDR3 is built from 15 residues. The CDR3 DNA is TGTGCCAGCAGCATTTCGATACATAGCACAGATACGCAGTATTTT. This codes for CASSISIHSTDTQYF.

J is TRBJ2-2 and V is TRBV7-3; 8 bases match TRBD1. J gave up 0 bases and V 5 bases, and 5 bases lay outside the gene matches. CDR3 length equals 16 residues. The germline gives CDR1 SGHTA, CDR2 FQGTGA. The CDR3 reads CASSQNRGTNTGELFF. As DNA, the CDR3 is TGTGCCAGCAGCCAGAACAGGGGGACGAACACCGGGGAGCTGTTTTTT. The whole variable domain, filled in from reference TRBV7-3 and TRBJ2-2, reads GAGVSQTPSNKVTEKGKYVELRCDPISGHTALYWYRQSLGQGPEFLIYFQGTGAADDSGLPNDRFFAVRPEGSVSTLKIQRTERGDSAVYLCASSQNRGTNTGELFFGEGSRLTVL.